Presented here are 21 T cell receptor beta chains from one specimen sequenced in a study of shared clonotypes between healthy human individuals. Sequenced by immunoSEQ multiplex PCR; TCRdb stores in-frame clones only, minus some. The profile covers about 2 million clones, with 90% to 95% appearing a single time and approximately 0.13% taken by the ten largest. The sequencing input was naive CD4+ T cells sorted from blood. The subset is: CD45RA+ positively selected. Receptors originate from a man between 18 and 29 years old in good health.

This chain joins TRBV7-8 and TRBJ1-2; D perhaps matches TRBD1 (5 bases). CDR3 size: 14 residues. The germline V gene encodes CDR1 SGHVS and CDR2 FQNEAQ. The ends were cut back, 4 bases at V and 2 bases at J, with 11 bases in the middle. This CDR3 is CASSSRTQNYGYTF. Here the CDR3 DNA reads TGTGCCAGCAGCTCCCGGACACAAAACTATGGCTACACCTTC.

The chain links TRBV6-6 to TRBJ2-7; a weak D match, TRBD1 (6 bases). The V gene's germline CDR1 is MNHNY and CDR2 SVGAGI (reference sequence). The CDR3 consists of 16 residues. The germline V and J ends were trimmed by 5 bases and 2 bases, with 19 bases remaining between them. Here the CDR3 DNA reads TGTGCCAGCAGTCCGACCGGGACATCTTTTACCTACGAGCAGTACTTC. This encodes CASSPTGTSFTYEQYF.

This clone was seen a single time. The chain couples TRBV10-3 to TRBJ2-5, with a possible D match to TRBD1 (5 bases). CDR3 length: 14 residues. Germline values: CDR1 ENHRY, CDR2 SYGVKD. V lost 0 bases, J lost 1 base, and 6 bases lay in between. CDR3 bases: TGTGCCATCAGTGAGTCCAGGGTCCAAGAGACCCAGTACTTC. It codes for CAISESRVQETQYF.

This chain joins TRBV10-3 and TRBJ1-2; D perhaps matches TRBD1 (5 bases). The V gene's germline CDR1 is ENHRY and CDR2 SYGVKD. The CDR3 totals 14 residues. Trimming pared 4 bases from V and 1 base from J, leaving 10 bases between. CDR3 DNA: TGTGCCATCAGTGCCCCCAGGGATAACTATGGCTACACCTTC. Its protein product is CAISAPRDNYGYTF.

The V and J genes are TRBV11-2 and TRBJ2-7, with D uncertain. Trimming took off 5 bases at V and 0 bases at J, with 8 bases between the two ends. CDR3 length: 13 residues. From germline, CDR1 is SGHAT and CDR2 FQNNGV. The CDR3 coding sequence is TGTGCCAGCAGCGCCCGCCTCTCCTACGAGCAGTACTTC. It specifies CASSARLSYEQYF.

V and J are TRBV5-1 and TRBJ2-7, with 7 bases matching TRBD1. The junction had 15 bases not matched to a gene; V was cut back by 0 bases and J by 6 bases. This CDR3 comprises 17 residues. Germline V CDR1 and CDR2: SGHRS, YFSETQ. The CDR3 here is CASSLDPGTARRAEQYF. The CDR3 nucleotides read TGCGCCAGCAGCTTGGACCCAGGGACAGCTCGCCGAGCCGAGCAGTACTTC.

This chain joins TRBV28 and TRBJ2-7, with 7 bases that match TRBD2. Germline values: CDR1 MDHEN, CDR2 SYDVKM. The CDR3 sequence is 15 residues long. After removal of 1 base from V and 3 bases from J, the junction contained 6 bases not matched to a gene. DNA for the CDR3: TGTGCCAGCAGTTTATTGTCGGGGGGACTCTACGAGCAGTACTTC. Translating it yields CASSLLSGGLYEQYF.

J is TRBJ1-4 and V is TRBV11-2; perhaps TRBD1 as D (6 bases). The CDR3 has 15 residues. V lost 5 bases, J lost 5 bases, and 15 bases lay in between. Germline V gene lookup returns CDR1 SGHAT and CDR2 FQNNGV. The CDR3 DNA follows: TGTGCCAGCAGCCCACAGGGTTCCCAGAATGAAAAACTGTTTTTT. This gives the protein CASSPQGSQNEKLFF.

The V gene is TRBV28, the J gene TRBJ1-2; the match to TRBD1 covers 9 bases. CDR3 size: 17 residues. The germline V gene encodes CDR1 MDHEN and CDR2 SYDVKM. With V trimmed by 6 bases and J by 1 base, 12 bases remained unmatched. CDR3 nucleotide sequence: TGTGCCAGCAGATTACCCCGACCGGGACAGGGTAACTATGGCTACACCTTC. Its protein is CASRLPRPGQGNYGYTF.

The rearrangement joins TRBV30 to TRBJ2-3, with D hard to call. CDR1 GTSNPN and CDR2 SVGIG come from the germline V gene (reference sequence). The CDR3 extends over 12 amino acids. The ends were cut back, 3 bases at V and 4 bases at J, with 8 bases in the middle. The CDR3 loop reads CAWSVGPDTQYF. CDR3 nucleotides: TGTGCCTGGAGCGTCGGGCCAGATACGCAGTATTTT.

V and J are TRBV6-6 and TRBJ2-2; D gene unclear. Trimming stripped 6 bases from V and 6 bases from J, with 17 bases between. CDR1 and CDR2 from the germline V gene are MNHNY and SVGAGI (reference sequence). This CDR3 has 15 amino acids. The CDR3 sequence is CASSPTIQGAGELFF. The CDR3 coding sequence is TGTGCCAGCAGCCCTACGATACAAGGCGCCGGGGAGCTGTTTTTT.

The rearrangement joins TRBV19 to TRBJ1-5, with D hard to call. The V end was cut by 3 bases, the J end by 11 bases, with 17 bases between. CDR3 length: 14 amino acids. Per germline, CDR1 LNHDA and CDR2 SQIVND (reference sequence). The chain's CDR3 is CASSIRARGMAQHF. In DNA, the CDR3 is TGTGCCAGTAGTATTAGGGCCCGTGGGATGGCCCAGCATTTT.

Of note for this clone: The junction and the germline gene differ at one end; a read error may be behind it. The CDR3 protein is CAPKVSPRPCPEQYF. For the CDR3, the DNA is TGCGCCCCCAAGGTCAGTCCTCGCCCCTGTCCCGAGCAGTACTTC. The chain couples TRBV6-7 to TRBJ2-7; unclear D gene. TRBV6-7 is identified as an open reading frame with a role that is uncertain. CDR3 length: 15 amino acids.

With regard to this clone: This sample also contains other DNA sequences that code for the same CDR3. CDR3 protein: CAISRTSGSYEQYF. DNA for the CDR3: TGTGCCATCAGTCGGACTAGCGGGAGCTACGAGCAGTACTTC. The chain carries TRBV10-3 and TRBJ2-7; 13 bases map to TRBD2. From germline, CDR1 is ENHRY and CDR2 SYGVKD. This CDR3 spans 14 amino acids. V trimming: 5 bases; J trimming: 3 bases; junction bases outside the gene matches: 1.

V usage is TRBV19 and J usage is TRBJ2-7; D may be TRBD1 (6 bases). Trimming removed 5 bases at V and 2 bases at J, with 10 bases between. The CDR3 totals 13 residues. Germline CDR1 reads LNHDA; CDR2 reads SQIVND (reference sequence). The CDR3 spells CASSDRKPYEQYF. The CDR3 nucleotides are TGTGCCAGTAGTGACAGGAAACCCTACGAGCAGTACTTC. Drawing the rest from reference TRBV19 and TRBJ2-7, the complete variable domain is DGGITQSPKYLFRKEGQNVTLSCEQNLNHDAMYWYRQDPGQGLRLIYYSQIVNDFQKGDIAEGYSVSREKKESFPLTVTSAQKNPTAFYLCASSDRKPYEQYFGPGTRLTVT.

This clone has only one observation. The rearrangement uses TRBV19 and TRBJ1-2; D is possibly TRBD1 (5 bases). Trimming pared 5 bases from V and 4 bases from J, leaving 14 bases between. The CDR3 is made up of 14 amino acids. Germline V gene sequence: CDR1 LNHDA, CDR2 SQIVND (reference sequence). The CDR3 region is CASSLQAGLYGYTF. CDR3 nucleotides: TGTGCCAGTAGTCTCCAGGCGGGGCTCTATGGCTACACCTTC.

V usage is TRBV10-1 and J usage is TRBJ2-7; 10 nucleotides match TRBD2. CDR3 size: 16 residues. CDR1 WNHNN and CDR2 SYGVQD come from the germline V gene (reference sequence). The J segment lost 3 bases and the V segment lost 6 bases, leaving 11 bases of the junction unmatched. The chain's CDR3 is CASSDASGGAFYEQYF. In nucleotides, the CDR3 is TGCGCCAGCAGCGACGCTAGCGGGGGCGCCTTCTACGAGCAGTACTTC.

V and J are TRBV7-2 and TRBJ1-2; D gene uncertain. In germline, CDR1 is SGHTA, CDR2 FQGNSA. The CDR3 runs to 13 residues. The V and J ends lost 1 base and 6 bases respectively, with 9 bases between them. CDR3 amino acids: CASSLGKGNGYTF. In DNA, the CDR3 is TGTGCCAGCAGCTTAGGAAAGGGAAATGGCTACACCTTC.

J is TRBJ1-1 and V is TRBV7-3; no clear D gene. Trimming shortened V by 1 base and J by 1 base, and 7 bases separated the two germline ends. This CDR3 contains 14 residues. Germline CDR1 is SGHTA and CDR2 is FQGTGA. Here the CDR3 reads CASSLMPENTEAFF. The CDR3 nucleotides read TGTGCCAGCAGCTTAATGCCGGAGAACACTGAAGCTTTCTTT.

Worth noting for this clone: Other DNA sequences of this sample code for an identical CDR3. This chain connects TRBV6-5 to TRBJ2-7; D gene unclear. V was trimmed by 6 bases and J by 0 bases, leaving 6 bases between them. Germline V gives CDR1 MNHEY, CDR2 SVGAGI. The CDR3 length is 12 residues. The CDR3 sequence: CASRRSSYEQYF. DNA for the CDR3: TGTGCCAGCAGGAGAAGCTCCTACGAGCAGTACTTC.

Comment on this clone: Distinct nucleotide sequences in the sample also encode this CDR3. The chain joins TRBV28 to TRBJ1-6, with D uncertain. CDR1 MDHEN and CDR2 SYDVKM come from the germline V gene. V shed 4 bases and J shed 7 bases, with 2 bases lying between them. The CDR3 is 11 residues long. The CDR3 nucleotides read TGTGCCAGCAGTTCGAATTCACCCCTCCACTTT. Translating gives CASSSNSPLHF.